What follows is one T cell receptor (beta chain) and its context. Its target is not known. The entry originates in a study of resident and recirculating memory T cells in vitiligo. Study results and limitations: Sequences differed between biopsy sites and patients, suggesting private specificity.

No change in lesions over the prior 6 months defined stable disease. V lost 4 bases, J lost 4 bases, and 8 bases stayed unmatched. The CDR3 runs 15 residues. Germline CDR1 MNHEY, CDR2 SMNVEV (reference sequence). TCRdb keeps only in-frame clones here, not all; method: immunoSEQ multiplex PCR. The table has 72,000 or so clones, under 95% seen once. The chain is built from TRBV27 and TRBJ1-2, with 8 bases lining up with TRBD1. The TCR was taken from a male donor with vitiligo. Material for sequencing was blood. Here the CDR3 reads CASSSHDRGIYGYTF. The CDR3 DNA sequence: TGTGCCAGCAGTTCCCACGACAGGGGCATCTATGGCTACACCTTC.